A selection of T cell receptor beta chains follows, all from one sample in a study of cytomegalovirus exposure and HLA in healthy donors. Only in-frame clones appear in the TCRdb table, and some are missing; sequencing was by immunoSEQ multiplex PCR. The table shows approximately 140,000 clones, with more than 60% occurring only once. The sequenced material came from PBMCs. These receptors came from a man in his forties in good health and CMV-seropositive. The CDR3 runs from the conserved cysteine through the conserved F or W. D genes are given only for firm matches. Size tells how often a clone was seen (once, few, many) or the class of an expanded clone, and some rows leave it out.

TRBV5-6	16	NA	NA	TRBJ2-4	TGTGCCAGCAGCATCAGTCGGCGAATGATCGAAAACAGTCAGTACTTC	CASSISRRMIENSQYF
TRBV4-3	13	NA	NA	TRBJ1-2	TGCGCCAGCAGCCAATTAGCTAACTATGGCTACACCTTC	CASSQLANYGYTF
TRBV30	14	few	NA	TRBJ1-1	TGTGCCTGGAGTTCCATGGACAGGAACACTGAAGCTTTCTTT	CAWSSMDRNTEAFF
TRBV7-9	15	few	NA	TRBJ2-2	TGTGCCAGCAGCTTGTACCGGGATACCACCGGGGAGCTGTTTTTT	CASSLYRDTTGELFF
TRBV6-6	13	NA	NA	TRBJ2-7	TGTGCCAGCAGCTCCTCGGACGGGAACGAGCAGTACTTC	CASSSSDGNEQYF
TRBV5-6	14	NA	TRBD1	TRBJ1-1	TGTGCCAGCAGGGACAGGATAATGAACACTGAAGCTTTCTTT	CASRDRIMNTEAFF
TRBV19	15	NA	NA	TRBJ2-1	TGTGCCAGTAGTATACTGGCGGCCTCTCCGGGGGAGCAGTTCTTC	CASSILAASPGEQFF
TRBV5-4	13	NA	NA	TRBJ2-1	TGTGCCAGCACCCCGGTACCCAACAATGAGCAGTTCTTC	CASTPVPNNEQFF
TRBV7-8	12	once	NA	TRBJ1-3	TGTGCCACAGGGTTCTCTGGAAACACCATATATTTT	CATGFSGNTIYF
TRBV5-1	16	NA	TRBD1	TRBJ2-1	TGCGCCAGCAGCTGGAGGCCCGGGACAGGAGGCAATGAGCAGTTCTTC	CASSWRPGTGGNEQFF
TRBV6-8	10	few	NA	TRBJ2-7	TGTGCCAGCAGTTTATACGAGCAGTACTTC	CASSLYEQYF
TRBV5-6	12	NA	TRBD2	TRBJ2-1	TGTGCCAGCAGCTGGGAGGGTGGTGAGCAGTTCTTC	CASSWEGGEQFF
TRBV5-4	13	NA	NA	TRBJ1-2	TGTGCCAGCAGCTTAAATACCGGAGATGGCTACACCTTC	CASSLNTGDGYTF
TRBV28	17	NA	NA	TRBJ2-6	TGTGCCAGCAGTTTAGGGACATTCCGTCCTGGGGCCAACGTCCTGACTTTC	CASSLGTFRPGANVLTF
TRBV6-1	14	few	NA	TRBJ2-7	TGTGCCAGCATCCCTAGCTCCGAGGCCTCCGAGCAGTACTTC	CASIPSSEASEQYF
TRBV29-1	15	NA	TRBD1	TRBJ2-3	TGCAGCGTTACTCGGACAGGACGTAGCACAGATACGCAGTATTTT	CSVTRTGRSTDTQYF
TRBV7-9	15	NA	TRBD2	TRBJ2-1	TGTGCCAGCAGGGATCTTGCTAGCGGGGCTAATGAGCAGTTCTTC	CASRDLASGANEQFF
TRBV19	17	NA	TRBD2	TRBJ2-1	TGTGCCAGTAGTCCGATTGGGGCAGCGGGAGGAGGGAATGAGCAGTTCTTC	CASSPIGAAGGGNEQFF
TRBV28	12	NA	NA	TRBJ1-6	TGTGCCAGCAGCCTTGAGTCTTCACCCCTCCACTTT	CASSLESSPLHF
TRBV11-2	13	NA	TRBD1	TRBJ2-1	TGTGCCAGCAGCTTGGGACAGACCAATGAGCAGTTCTTC	CASSLGQTNEQFF
TRBV9	16	few	TRBD1	TRBJ1-3	TGTGCCAGCAGCCCCGAGGGACAGGCGGCTGGAAACACCATATATTTT	CASSPEGQAAGNTIYF
TRBV6-1	12	NA	TRBD1	TRBJ1-4	TGTGCCAGCAGACAGGGGAGTGAAAAACTGTTTTTT	CASRQGSEKLFF